The sequence of this T cell receptor (beta chain) was determined in a study of T-cell reconstitution after alpha-beta-depleted transplantation in children. Trimming pared 3 bases from V and 4 bases from J, leaving 7 bases between. The CDR3 has 12 residues. CDR1 WNHNN and CDR2 SYGVQD come from the germline V gene (reference sequence). Study observations and caveats: Surviving recipient T cells and thymic progenitors produced the high day-60 TCRbeta diversity seen in some patients. Several hundred expanded graft clones reportedly supplied alpha-beta T cells about two months after transplant. The main origin of T-cell counts and diversity one year after transplant was newly produced T cells.

The TCRbeta library was prepared with unique molecular identifiers. TCRdb itself ran the PCR reads through MiXCR, one entry per CDR3 protein. The sample consists of hundreds of thousands of distinct CDR3 sequences, around 13% of them appearing once. This clonotype appeared a few times. Its specificity is unknown. The sequencing here drew on PBMCs, taken before TCRalphabeta/CD19-depleted stem cell transplant. The TCR sequence derives from a girl aged 2-10 years with congenital amegakaryocytic thrombocytopenia, due to receive a stem cell transplant. The chain combines TRBV10-1 with TRBJ2-7; the D is unclear. The CDR3 bases are TGCGCCAGCAGTGACCACCAATACGAGCAGTACTTC. Translation gives CASSDHQYEQYF.